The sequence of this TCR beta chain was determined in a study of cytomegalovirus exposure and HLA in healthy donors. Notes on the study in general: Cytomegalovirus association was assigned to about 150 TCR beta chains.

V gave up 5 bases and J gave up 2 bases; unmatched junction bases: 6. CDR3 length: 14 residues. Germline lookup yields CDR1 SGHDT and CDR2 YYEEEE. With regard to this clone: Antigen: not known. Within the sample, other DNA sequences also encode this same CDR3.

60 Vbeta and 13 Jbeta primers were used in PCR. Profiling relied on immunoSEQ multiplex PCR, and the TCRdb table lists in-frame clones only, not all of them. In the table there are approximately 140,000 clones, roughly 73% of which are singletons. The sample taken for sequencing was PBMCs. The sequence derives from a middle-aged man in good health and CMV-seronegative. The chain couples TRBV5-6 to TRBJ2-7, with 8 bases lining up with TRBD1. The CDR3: CASSSGTGPYEQYF. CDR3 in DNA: TGTGCCAGCAGTTCCGGGACAGGTCCCTACGAGCAGTACTTC.